The 15 T cell receptor beta chains presented below share a single source sample, sequenced in a study of blood T cell repertoires in COVID-19. Method: immunoSEQ multiplex PCR; TCRdb's copy keeps in-frame clones and lacks some. The profile covers some 220,000 clones, with 80% to 90% appearing a single time and 9.5% to 10% taken by the ten largest. Sequencing used peripheral blood. These TCRs come from a man aged 45-65 years with active or convalescent COVID-19.

The chain combines TRBV28 with TRBJ2-7; D perhaps matches TRBD2 (5 bases). Trimming took off 4 bases at V and 3 bases at J, with 7 bases between the two ends. This CDR3 region has 12 residues. Germline CDR1 and CDR2: MDHEN and SYDVKM. The CDR3 DNA sequence: TGTGCCAGCAGTTATCGGGGCTACGAGCAGTACGTC. It codes for CASSYRGYEQYV.

The rearrangement joins TRBV6-2 or TRBV6-3 to TRBJ2-7; 10 bases line up with TRBD2. J was trimmed by 2 bases and V by 0 bases; bases with no gene match: 4. Germline assignment: CDR1 MNHEY and CDR2 SVGEGT. The CDR3 loop spans 16 amino acids. DNA for the CDR3: TGTGCCAGCAGTTACTCGAAGCGGGAGGGCCCCTACGAGCAGTACTTC. Its protein is CASSYSKREGPYEQYF.

CDR3 loop: CASSQGTFYGYTF. CDR3 nucleotides: TGTGCCAGCAGCCAGGGGACATTCTATGGCTACACCTTC. The J gene is TRBJ1-2, the V gene TRBV6-2 or TRBV6-3; the D gene is possibly TRBD1 (6 bases). The CDR3 contains 13 residues. V was pared by 6 bases and J by 4 bases, with 12 bases between. Germline CDR1 and CDR2: MNHEY and SVGEGT.

The gene calls are TRBV6-2 or TRBV6-3 and TRBJ2-2; D unresolved. Germline V CDR1 and CDR2: MNHEY, SVGEGT. The CDR3 contains 15 residues. Trimming pared 6 bases from V and 2 bases from J, leaving 13 bases between. CDR3 loop: CASSPRHRNTGELFF. The DNA for the CDR3 is TGTGCCAGCAGCCCCCGACACCGTAACACCGGGGAGCTGTTTTTT.

This clone was counted a single time. At the DNA level, this CDR3 is encoded by other sequences in the same sample as well. The chain's CDR3 is CASSLGQGANYGYTF. DNA for the CDR3: TGCGCCAGCAGCTTGGGCCAGGGGGCCAACTATGGCTACACCTTC. The J gene is TRBJ1-2, the V gene TRBV5-1, with TRBD1 identical over 8 bases. The CDR3 has 15 residues. CDR1 SGHRS and CDR2 YFSETQ come from the germline V gene. The ends lost 0 bases at V and 2 bases at J; junction bases unmatched: 3.

The chain couples TRBV7-8 to TRBJ1-1; 7 nucleotides agree with TRBD1. Germline V gene data show CDR1 as SGHVS and CDR2 as FQNEAQ. Unmatched junction bases numbered 5, after V lost 4 bases and J lost 0 bases. This CDR3 is built from 15 residues. CDR3 region: CASSSQGGMNTEAFF. The DNA for the CDR3 is TGTGCCAGCAGCTCCCAAGGGGGCATGAACACTGAAGCTTTCTTT.

This clone turned up a few times. The V and J genes are TRBV7-3 and TRBJ1-6; possibly TRBD1 for D (5 bases). This CDR3 has 14 residues. CDR1 is SGHTA, CDR2 FQGTGA, per germline. V dropped 2 bases and J dropped 10 bases, with 12 bases sitting between them. The CDR3 sequence is CASSLDGAGSPLHF. As DNA, the CDR3 is TGTGCCAGCAGCTTAGATGGGGCTGGGTCACCCCTCCACTTT.

The gene calls are TRBV27 and TRBJ1-4, with 11 positions matching TRBD1. From germline, CDR1 is MNHEY and CDR2 SMNVEV (reference sequence). With 2 bases clipped from V and 5 bases from J, the junction kept 7 bases outside the gene matches. CDR3 length: 17 amino acids. The CDR3 nucleotides are TGTGCCAGCAGTTTACCACGCCGGGACAGGGGGAATGAAAAACTGTTTTTT. It is translated as CASSLPRRDRGNEKLFF.

This chain joins TRBV27 and TRBJ1-6, with TRBD1 as a possible D gene (5 bases). CDR1 is MNHEY and CDR2 is SMNVEV in the germline V gene (reference sequence). Trimming removed 1 base at V and 7 bases at J, with 14 bases between. The CDR3 totals 16 residues. This CDR3 is CASSLLRTGGNSPLHF. Written as DNA, the CDR3 is TGTGCCAGCAGTTTATTGCGGACGGGGGGGAATTCACCCCTCCACTTT.

This clone was recorded only once. The chain couples TRBV28 to TRBJ2-5, with D perhaps TRBD1 (6 bases). Trimming removed 3 bases at V and 5 bases at J, with 13 bases between. The length of the CDR3 is 14 residues. Germline V gene sequence: CDR1 MDHEN, CDR2 SYDVKM. The CDR3 loop reads CASSFFGGGETQYF. Here the CDR3 DNA reads TGTGCCAGCAGTTTTTTTGGGGGCGGGGAGACCCAGTACTTC.

V usage is TRBV7-8 and J usage is TRBJ1-5; D possibly corresponds to TRBD1 (5 bases). There are 14 residues in the CDR3. Trimming removed 1 base at V and 7 bases at J, with 11 bases between. Germline V lookup: CDR1 SGHVS, CDR2 FQNEAQ. The DNA for the CDR3 is TGTGCCAGCAGCTTAGGGCAGGGAGGCCAGCCCCAGCATTTT. Protein sequence: CASSLGQGGQPQHF.

V is TRBV3-1 (or the pseudogene TRBV3-2) and J is TRBJ1-4; no firm D call. V lost 6 bases, J lost 0 bases, and 14 bases lay in between. Germline V CDR1 and CDR2: LGHDT, YNNKEL (reference sequence). The CDR3 totals 16 residues. CDR3: CASSRSLTATNEKLFF. The DNA of the CDR3 is TGTGCCAGCAGTAGGAGTCTTACTGCAACTAATGAAAAACTGTTTTTT.

The chain has TRBV5-6 and TRBJ2-7; TRBD1 agrees at 8 bases. V shed 0 bases and J 3 bases; nucleotides not matched to a gene: 5. The CDR3 consists of 15 residues. From germline, CDR1 is SGHDT and CDR2 YYEEEE. The CDR3 region has the DNA TGTGCCAGCAGCTTGGTCAGGGGGCTAAGCTACGAGCAGTACTTC. This gives the protein CASSLVRGLSYEQYF.

As regards this clone: The junction does not match germline at one end; this may be a read error. J is TRBJ1-2 and V is TRBV28; 9 bases are a match to TRBD1. Germline CDR1 reads MDHEN; CDR2 reads SYDVKM. The length of the CDR3 is 16 residues. CDR3 loop: CASSILLGTGRNGYIF. The CDR3 DNA follows: TGTGCCAGCAGTATCCTATTAGGGACAGGGAGGAATGGCTACATCTTC.

CDR3 DNA: TGTGCCAGCAGCTCACAGGGGCTGGGTGAAAAACTGTTTTTT. As protein: CASSSQGLGEKLFF. This chain uses TRBV28 with TRBJ1-4; 7 bases agree with TRBD1. This CDR3 region has 14 residues. The trim removed 6 bases at V and 7 bases at J, leaving 8 bases unmatched. Germline loops: CDR1 MDHEN, CDR2 SYDVKM.